The 30 T cell receptor beta chains below were found in one sample sequenced in a study of B cell selection in AIRE deficiency. CD4+CD127+ cells were sorted as the conventional CD4 T cells. This table comes from immunoSEQ multiplex PCR, and its TCRdb copy is limited to in-frame clones, with some not included. Of tens of thousands of clones listed, 95% to 98% are singletons. Material: conventional CD4+ T cells sorted from PBMCs. The receptor set was obtained from a human donor with AIRE deficiency.

This chain connects TRBV5-1 to TRBJ1-4, with 8 nucleotides matching TRBD1. CDR1 SGHRS and CDR2 YFSETQ come from the germline V gene. With 10 bases clipped from V and 0 bases from J, the junction kept 11 bases outside the gene matches. This CDR3 is 16 amino acids long. The CDR3 region has the DNA TGCGCCTCCTCGCGGCAGGGGGCAACAACTAATGAAAAACTGTTTTTT. This translates into CASSRQGATTNEKLFF.

The V gene is TRBV19, the J gene TRBJ1-6, with D possibly being TRBD1 (6 bases). V dropped 6 bases and J dropped 4 bases, with 16 bases sitting between them. This CDR3 is 16 amino acids long. Germline-derived CDR1 and CDR2 are LNHDA and SQIVND (reference sequence). The CDR3 protein is CASSLNRVGYNSPLHF. The CDR3 DNA sequence: TGTGCCAGTAGCTTAAACAGGGTTGGATATAATTCACCCCTCCACTTT.

The genes are TRBV19 and TRBJ1-3; D gene uncertain. Trimming left V 8 bases short and J 0 bases short, with 8 bases between. The germline gives CDR1 LNHDA, CDR2 SQIVND (reference sequence). The CDR3 covers 13 residues. The CDR3 here is CASGDNSGNTIYF. As DNA, the CDR3 is TGTGCCAGTGGTGACAACTCTGGAAACACCATATATTTT.

The chain is built from TRBV7-2 and TRBJ2-4; possible D gene TRBD2, 5 bases. The CDR3 consists of 16 residues. Trimming stripped 5 bases from V and 9 bases from J, with 23 bases between. The germline CDR1 and CDR2 sequences are SGHTA and FQGNSA. The CDR3 region has the DNA TGTGCCAGCAGCCCTCTCGCGGACGAGACGGGGAGCATTCAGTACTTC. Its protein is CASSPLADETGSIQYF.

The chain couples TRBV5-1 to TRBJ2-3; D call uncertain. Trimming left V 0 bases short and J 2 bases short, with 4 bases between. CDR1 is SGHRS and CDR2 is YFSETQ in the germline V gene. The length of the CDR3 is 13 residues. The CDR3 sequence: CASSLGATDTQYF. The CDR3 region has the DNA TGCGCCAGCAGCTTGGGAGCCACAGATACGCAGTATTTT.

This chain joins TRBV10-3 and TRBJ1-3; D ambiguous. The CDR3 is 13 residues long. V lost 9 bases, J lost 0 bases, and 9 bases lay in between. Germline CDR1 and CDR2: ENHRY and SYGVKD. The CDR3 sequence: CAMAGTSGNTIYF. For the CDR3, the DNA is TGTGCCATGGCGGGTACCTCTGGAAACACCATATATTTT.

The V call is TRBV7-9, the J call TRBJ2-3; 10 bases align to TRBD2. The CDR3 is made up of 16 amino acids. Germline V gene data show CDR1 as SEHNR and CDR2 as FQNEAQ (reference sequence). V trimming: 1 base; J trimming: 7 bases; junction bases outside the gene matches: 8. The CDR3 here is CASSLEVASGRNTQYF. CDR3 coding DNA: TGTGCCAGCAGCTTAGAGGTCGCTAGCGGGAGAAATACGCAGTATTTT.

The V call is TRBV5-1, the J call TRBJ1-5; D not resolved. The CDR3 spans 16 residues. Germline CDR1 and CDR2: SGHRS and YFSETQ. With 0 bases removed from V and 0 bases from J, the gap between germline ends came to 10 bases. CDR3 DNA: TGCGCCAGCAGCTTGGGTCCAGTCAATAGCAATCAGCCCCAGCATTTT. As protein: CASSLGPVNSNQPQHF.

The chain carries TRBV30 and TRBJ2-1; D is ambiguous. The CDR3 is 11 amino acids. Germline CDR1 is GTSNPN and CDR2 is SVGIG (reference sequence). The germline V and J ends were trimmed by 1 base and 9 bases, with 7 bases remaining between them. CDR3 sequence reads: CAWSARIEQFF. The CDR3 nucleotides are TGTGCCTGGAGTGCCAGAATTGAGCAGTTCTTC.

V gene TRBV6-4 combines with J gene TRBJ1-5, with 7 bases identical to TRBD1. This CDR3 contains 13 residues. Looked up from germline, CDR1 is MRHNA and CDR2 is SNTAGT. J lost 7 bases, V lost 8 bases, and 8 bases had no gene match. The CDR3 region is CASARTRGQPQHF. CDR3 DNA sequence: TGTGCCAGCGCGCGAACCAGGGGGCAGCCCCAGCATTTT.

The genes are TRBV4-1 and TRBJ2-1, with D maybe TRBD1 (6 bases). Germline V CDR1 and CDR2: MGHRA, YSYEKL. This CDR3 comprises 17 residues. The V gene lost 3 bases and the J gene lost 2 bases, with 17 bases spanning the gap. The CDR3 bases are TGCGCCAGCAGCCAGGGACATGGACCTCAGGCCTACAATGAGCAGTTCTTC. This codes for CASSQGHGPQAYNEQFF.

This chain uses TRBV27 with TRBJ2-7, with 9 nucleotides matching TRBD2. The V gene's germline CDR1 is MNHEY and CDR2 SMNVEV (reference sequence). The length of the CDR3 is 15 residues. V lost 6 bases to trimming and J lost 2 bases; unmatched junction nucleotides: 8. CDR3 residues: CASSQTLAGPYEQYF. CDR3 nucleotides: TGTGCCAGCAGCCAAACTCTAGCGGGGCCCTACGAGCAGTACTTC.

This rearrangement joins TRBV27 to TRBJ1-2; maybe TRBD1 (6 bases). This CDR3 is built from 15 residues. The germline CDR1 and CDR2 sequences are MNHEY and SMNVEV (reference sequence). With 0 bases removed from V and 4 bases from J, the gap between germline ends came to 12 bases. The CDR3 protein is CASSLSGGRGYGYTF. The CDR3 region has the DNA TGTGCCAGCAGTTTATCTGGGGGGCGCGGCTATGGCTACACCTTC.

Details on this clone: A read error may account for a junction end that differs from germline. The chain combines TRBV7-7 with TRBJ2-7; maybe TRBD1 (6 bases). The germline V gene has CDR1 SSHAT and CDR2 FNYEAQ (reference sequence). This CDR3 is built from 14 residues. The CDR3 nucleotides are TGTGCTAGCAGCTTAGACAGGAGTTCCTACGAGCAGTACTTC. This sequence encodes CASSLDRSSYEQYF.

The rearrangement links TRBV7-2 to TRBJ2-7; perhaps TRBD2 as D (6 bases). The V and J ends lost 1 base and 2 bases respectively, with 9 bases between them. CDR1 is SGHTA, CDR2 FQGNSA, per germline. This CDR3 is 14 amino acids long. CDR3 bases: TGTGCCAGCAGCTTAGGGGAGGCCCCCTACGAGCAGTACTTC. As protein: CASSLGEAPYEQYF. Combining the CDR3 with reference TRBV7-2 and TRBJ2-7 gives the whole variable domain GAGVSQSPSNKVTEKGKDVELRCDPISGHTALYWYRQSLGQGLEFLIYFQGNSAPDKSGLPSDRFSAERTGGSVSTLTIQRTQQEDSAVYLCASSLGEAPYEQYFGPGTRLTVT.

The chain recombines TRBV7-3 with TRBJ1-1, with D maybe TRBD1 (6 bases). CDR1 is SGHTA, CDR2 FQGTGA, per germline. The CDR3 has 15 amino acids. V was pared by 5 bases and J by 3 bases, with 16 bases between. CDR3 region: CASSPRLGGHTEAFF. The CDR3, as DNA: TGTGCCAGCAGCCCGCGTTTGGGGGGGCACACTGAAGCTTTCTTT.

The V gene is TRBV18, the J gene TRBJ2-3, with 7 bases that match TRBD2. V shed 3 bases and J 4 bases; nucleotides not matched to a gene: 10. Germline values: CDR1 KGHSH, CDR2 LQKENI. There are 16 residues in the CDR3. The CDR3 protein is CASSPLREGRADTQYF. The CDR3 nucleotides are TGTGCCAGCTCACCTTTGAGGGAGGGCCGGGCAGATACGCAGTATTTT.

A few counts support this clone. This chain joins TRBV30 and TRBJ2-7; D is unresolved. The V gene lost 4 bases and the J gene lost 5 bases, with 15 bases spanning the gap. Germline CDR1 is GTSNPN and CDR2 is SVGIG (reference sequence). This CDR3 contains 13 residues. The CDR3 nucleotides read TGTGCCTGGATTGGGTACGCGAATCACGAGCAGTACTTC. The encoded protein is CAWIGYANHEQYF.

The V call is TRBV5-1, the J call TRBJ2-5; perhaps TRBD2 as D (5 bases). CDR3 length: 14 residues. CDR1 SGHRS and CDR2 YFSETQ come from the germline V gene. Trimming removed 4 bases from V and 3 bases from J, with 13 bases in between. The CDR3 region has the DNA TGCGCCAGCAGCCGGGGAATGAGCGAAGAGACCCAGTACTTC. It codes for CASSRGMSEETQYF.

This chain connects TRBV6-5 to TRBJ2-2; TRBD2 agrees at 9 bases. The V and J ends lost 2 bases and 4 bases, in that order; junction bases with no gene match: 2. Germline CDR1 and CDR2: MNHEY and SVGAGI. This CDR3 spans 15 amino acids. CDR3 amino acids: CASSYGGRATGELFF. The CDR3 nucleotides read TGTGCCAGCAGTTACGGCGGGAGGGCCACCGGGGAGCTGTTTTTT.

The table lists this clone with a count of one. The chain combines TRBV5-6 with TRBJ1-5; 8 nucleotides agree with TRBD1. The CDR3 runs 18 residues. Trimming took 2 bases from V and 4 from J; bases not matched to a gene: 14. The germline V gene encodes CDR1 SGHDT and CDR2 YYEEEE. CDR3: CASSFLGPGGTGNQPQHF. CDR3 nucleotides: TGTGCCAGCAGCTTTTTGGGACCCGGAGGGACAGGTAATCAGCCCCAGCATTTT.

V and J are TRBV18 and TRBJ1-2; D is ambiguous. The germline V gene has CDR1 KGHSH and CDR2 LQKENI. V lost 6 bases and J 3 bases, leaving 11 bases between the germline ends. This CDR3 spans 13 amino acids. CDR3 nucleotide sequence: TGTGCCAGCTCTCCGACGGAAGACTATGGCTACACCTTC. Residues: CASSPTEDYGYTF. The full variable domain, in which reference TRBV18 and TRBJ1-2 provide the parts outside the CDR3, is NAGVMQNPRHLVRRRGQEARLRCSPMKGHSHVYWYRQLPEEGLKFMVYLQKENIIDESGMPKERFSAEFPKEGPSILRIQQVVRGDSAAYFCASSPTEDYGYTFGSGTRLTVV.

The chain combines TRBV27 with TRBJ2-5, with D perhaps matching TRBD2 (5 bases). Germline assignment: CDR1 MNHEY and CDR2 SMNVEV (reference sequence). This CDR3 has 14 residues. V was shortened by 5 bases and J by 0 bases, with 10 bases between the two germline ends. The CDR3 nucleotides read TGTGCCAGCAGTCCCAGAGGGTACCAAGAGACCCAGTACTTC. It yields the protein CASSPRGYQETQYF.

This chain links TRBV28 with TRBJ2-1, with 13 bases matching TRBD2. Looked up from germline, CDR1 is MDHEN and CDR2 is SYDVKM. The CDR3 is 19 residues long. The V and J ends lost 6 bases and 9 bases, in that order; junction bases with no gene match: 20. This CDR3 reads CASSTRPGQRGLAGAEQFF. DNA for the CDR3: TGTGCCAGCAGCACGCGGCCGGGACAAAGAGGACTAGCGGGAGCTGAGCAGTTCTTC.

The chain links TRBV19 to TRBJ2-7; a weak D match, TRBD1 (5 bases). The CDR3 runs 13 residues. The V end lost 5 bases, the J end lost 1 base, and 9 bases lay between the germline ends. Germline assignment: CDR1 LNHDA and CDR2 SQIVND (reference sequence). The chain's CDR3 is CASSPRQSYEQYF. DNA for the CDR3: TGTGCCAGTAGTCCCCGACAGTCCTACGAGCAGTACTTC.

This chain joins TRBV18 and TRBJ2-7, with TRBD2 identical over 14 bases. The V and J ends lost 5 bases and 9 bases, in that order; junction bases with no gene match: 9. Germline loops: CDR1 KGHSH, CDR2 LQKENI. This CDR3 has 15 amino acids. The CDR3 sequence is CASSVPGLAGEAQYF. Written as DNA, the CDR3 is TGTGCCAGCTCAGTACCGGGACTAGCGGGAGAGGCGCAGTACTTC.

CDR3 region: CASSKAGSSNQPQHF. The CDR3 DNA sequence: TGTGCCAGCAGCAAAGCGGGGAGTAGCAATCAGCCCCAGCATTTT. V is TRBV21-1 and J is TRBJ1-5. TRBV21-1 is designated a pseudogene. CDR3 size: 15 residues.

The rearrangement uses TRBV6-5 and TRBJ2-7, with 9 bases lining up with TRBD2. Germline-derived CDR1 and CDR2 are MNHEY and SVGAGI. The CDR3 sequence is 14 residues long. The ends lost 5 bases at V and 2 bases at J; junction bases unmatched: 4. The chain's CDR3 is CASSKIAGAYEQYF. The CDR3, as DNA: TGTGCCAGCAGTAAAATAGCGGGAGCCTACGAGCAGTACTTC.

This CDR3 is CASSIGTGGISYEQYF. Written as DNA, the CDR3 is TGTGCCAGTAGTATAGGTACAGGGGGTATTTCCTACGAGCAGTACTTC. The chain combines TRBV19 with TRBJ2-7, with 8 bases identical to TRBD1. V was clipped by 1 base and J by 1 base; unmatched bases: 6. The CDR3 has 16 amino acids. CDR1 is LNHDA, CDR2 SQIVND, per germline (reference sequence).

The V gene is TRBV4-1, the J gene TRBJ2-7, with 7 bases fitting TRBD1. V trimming: 8 bases; J trimming: 2 bases; junction bases outside the gene matches: 9. CDR1 MGHRA and CDR2 YSYEKL come from the germline V gene. This CDR3 comprises 14 residues. The CDR3 sequence: CASGSRDRAYEQYF. In nucleotides, the CDR3 is TGCGCCAGCGGGTCCCGGGACAGAGCCTACGAGCAGTACTTC.